These 20 T cell receptor beta chains were all obtained from the same sample, sequenced in a study of vaccination and CD4 T cells after COVID-19. These receptors lack a known antigen. Specified treatment: roughly 11-day PBMC culture with coronavirus spike peptide pools or control peptides (ViraFEST assay). With the Oncomine TCR Beta short-read assay, DNA from cultured CD4+ T cells was sequenced. TCRdb called the PCR reads again in MiXCR, with one record for every CDR3 protein. The sample contains 17,000 or so distinct CDR3 sequences, more than 25% of which appear only once. Sequences were obtained from cultured CD4+ T cells from blood. These receptors were collected from a human donor with COVID-19.

The J gene is TRBJ1-5, the V gene TRBV19, with TRBD1 matching over 9 bases. The V segment lost 8 bases and the J segment 5 bases; nucleotides outside the gene matches: 7. Germline-derived CDR1 and CDR2 are LNHDA and SQIVND (reference sequence). The CDR3 covers 14 residues. The DNA of the CDR3 is TGTGCCAGTGCGGGACAGGGAATATATCAGCCCCAGCATTTT. Protein sequence: CASAGQGIYQPQHF.

The J gene is TRBJ1-4, the V gene TRBV6-1; D is possibly TRBD1 (5 bases). The CDR3 loop spans 13 amino acids. Germline V gene data show CDR1 as MNHNS and CDR2 as SASEGT. V was clipped by 6 bases and J by 5 bases, with 10 bases between them. This chain's CDR3 is CASRLGGNEKLFF. The CDR3 bases are TGTGCCAGCAGACTCGGGGGGAATGAAAAACTGTTTTTT.

This clonotype has just a few counts. J is TRBJ2-3 and V is TRBV20-1, with TRBD2 matching 8 bases. The CDR3 loop spans 10 amino acids. J lost 14 bases, V lost 4 bases, and 5 bases had no gene match. CDR1 and CDR2 from the germline V gene are DFQATT and SNEGSKA (reference sequence). As DNA, the CDR3 is TGCAGTGCTACGGGACTAGACCCGTATTTT. Its translation is CSATGLDPYF.

This clonotype occurred a few times. The chain employs TRBV2 and TRBJ1-1; TRBD1 might be the D (5 bases). V lost 5 bases to trimming and J lost 3 bases, with 10 bases between them. The CDR3 length is 13 residues. CDR1 and CDR2 (germline): SNHLY, FYNNEI. CDR3: CASSLGVDTEAFF. The DNA of the CDR3 is TGTGCCAGCAGTCTGGGGGTGGACACTGAAGCTTTCTTT.

The V gene is TRBV12-3 or TRBV12-4, the J gene TRBJ1-6; no firm D call. The CDR3 contains 15 residues. V was cut by 5 bases and J by 2 bases, with 10 bases left in between. The CDR3 loop is CASSARAAYNSPLHF. The CDR3 DNA reads as TGTGCCAGCAGTGCCCGAGCGGCCTATAATTCACCCCTCCACTTT.

The chain employs TRBV14 and TRBJ2-5, with a weak D call TRBD1 (5 bases). Germline V gene data show CDR1 as SGHDN and CDR2 as FVKESK. Trimming took off 0 bases at V and 3 bases at J, with 17 bases between the two ends. The length of the CDR3 is 17 residues. The CDR3 region is CASSQDWGYPGEETQYF. CDR3 sequence (DNA): TGTGCCAGCAGCCAAGATTGGGGCTACCCAGGAGAAGAGACCCAGTACTTC. Complete variable domain (other parts from reference TRBV14 and TRBJ2-5): EAGVTQFPSHSVIEKGQTVTLRCDPISGHDNLYWYRRVMGKEIKFLLHFVKESKQDESGMPNNRFLAERTGGTYSTLKVQPAELEDSGVYFCASSQDWGYPGEETQYFGPGTRLLVL.

The V call is TRBV27, the J call TRBJ1-1; the match to TRBD1 covers 8 bases. The trim removed 5 bases at V and 4 bases at J, leaving 18 bases unmatched. The CDR3 loop spans 18 amino acids. Germline V gene lookup returns CDR1 MNHEY and CDR2 SMNVEV (reference sequence). CDR3 in amino acids: CASSPVLYSGGAPTEAFF. The CDR3 bases are TGTGCCAGCAGTCCGGTCCTCTACTCAGGGGGCGCGCCCACTGAAGCTTTCTTT.

This clonotype was counted a few times. The chain combines TRBV6-1 with TRBJ1-1; D is perhaps TRBD1 (6 bases). V lost 6 bases, J lost 8 bases, and 7 bases lay in between. CDR1 is MNHNS, CDR2 SASEGT, per germline. The CDR3 is 10 amino acids. CDR3 sequence (DNA): TGTGCCAGCAGCCAGGGGGAAGCTTTCTTT. Amino acids: CASSQGEAFF.

The chain has TRBV12-3 or TRBV12-4 and TRBJ1-1; D is unresolved. CDR3 length: 16 residues. The V end lost 6 bases, the J end lost 2 bases, and 19 bases lay between the germline ends. CDR3: CASSPRSTLGNTEAFF. The CDR3 DNA reads as TGTGCCAGCAGCCCGAGGTCGACCCTGGGAAACACTGAAGCTTTCTTT.

This clonotype has only a few counts. The J gene is TRBJ2-5, the V gene TRBV20-1; D gene ambiguous. V was clipped by 0 bases and J by 2 bases, with 19 bases between them. The CDR3 loop spans 17 amino acids. Germline values: CDR1 DFQATT, CDR2 SNEGSKA (reference sequence). The CDR3, as DNA: TGCAGTGCTAGAGATGGTTGGGCCCCGGGCGGTCAAGAGACCCAGTACTTC. It specifies CSARDGWAPGGQETQYF.

This clonotype was seen a few times. This sequence joins TRBV5-1 and TRBJ2-5; D might be TRBD1 (6 bases). The CDR3 runs to 15 residues. V was shortened by 4 bases and J by 5 bases, with 18 bases between the two germline ends. Per the germline V gene, CDR1 is SGHRS and CDR2 is YFSETQ. The CDR3 here is CASSAQVGAGETQYF. DNA of the CDR3: TGCGCCAGCAGCGCACAAGTGGGGGCCGGGGAGACCCAGTACTTC.

In its sample, this clonotype was seen a few times. The chain combines TRBV2 with TRBJ2-7; 11 positions match TRBD1. The CDR3 spans 14 residues. From germline, CDR1 is SNHLY and CDR2 FYNNEI. J gave up 2 bases and V 7 bases, and 4 bases lay outside the gene matches. DNA of the CDR3: TGTGCCAGCAACCCGGGACAGGGGGCCTACGAGCAGTACTTC. This translates into CASNPGQGAYEQYF.

V usage is TRBV10-1 and J usage is TRBJ2-1; perhaps TRBD2 as D (6 bases). The CDR3 is 15 residues long. Trimming stripped 3 bases from V and 1 base from J, with 10 bases between. Germline V CDR1 and CDR2: WNHNN, SYGVQD (reference sequence). The CDR3 spells CASSDDGGSYNEQFF. The DNA of the CDR3 is TGCGCCAGCAGTGATGACGGGGGATCCTACAATGAGCAGTTCTTC.

The chain links TRBV19 to TRBJ1-3, with TRBD1 matching 9 bases. The length of the CDR3 is 17 residues. After removal of 5 bases from V and 3 bases from J, the junction contained 11 bases not matched to a gene. Per the germline V gene, CDR1 is LNHDA and CDR2 is SQIVND (reference sequence). Written as DNA, the CDR3 is TGTGCCAGTAGTTCGCCGGGACAGGGAATCGGTGGAAACACCATATATTTT. This sequence encodes CASSSPGQGIGGNTIYF.

This chain uses TRBV6-2 or TRBV6-3 with TRBJ2-1; D is perhaps TRBD2 (5 bases). The V and J ends lost 7 bases and 9 bases respectively, with 10 bases between them. The CDR3 contains 11 residues. The germline CDR1 and CDR2 sequences are MNHEY and SVGEGT. The CDR3 sequence is CASTEGSEQFF. Here the CDR3 DNA reads TGTGCCAGCACTGAGGGTAGTGAGCAGTTCTTC.

This clonotype was seen a few times. The chain has TRBV5-5 and TRBJ2-4; D might be TRBD1 (6 bases). CDR1 and CDR2 from the germline V gene are SGHKS and YYEKEE (reference sequence). The CDR3 contains 14 residues. Trimming cost V 0 bases and J 10 bases, with 14 bases left between them. The chain's CDR3 is CASSLVDRQYIQYF. The CDR3, as DNA: TGTGCCAGCAGCTTGGTCGACAGGCAATATATTCAGTACTTC.

J is TRBJ2-6 and V is TRBV7-9; no clear D. Germline loops: CDR1 SEHNR, CDR2 FQNEAQ (reference sequence). This CDR3 region has 15 residues. V dropped 3 bases and J dropped 0 bases, with 6 bases sitting between them. The CDR3 DNA reads as TGTGCCAGCAGCTTCCTAGGCTCTGGGGCCAACGTCCTGACTTTC. It is translated as CASSFLGSGANVLTF.

CDR3: CASSVAGSDTEAFF. The DNA of the CDR3 is TGTGCCAGCAGCGTAGCCGGATCGGACACTGAAGCTTTCTTT. The rearrangement joins TRBV9 to TRBJ1-1; D unresolved. The germline V gene has CDR1 SGDLS and CDR2 YYNGEE. Deletions cut 0 bases from V and 3 bases from J, with 9 bases between. The CDR3 has 14 residues.

This chain uses TRBV12-3 or TRBV12-4 with TRBJ1-1; D not certain. The CDR3 is made up of 14 amino acids. The V gene lost 2 bases and the J gene lost 1 base, with 8 bases spanning the gap. The CDR3 spells CASSLRGQNTEAFF. DNA for the CDR3: TGTGCCAGCAGTTTAAGAGGGCAGAACACTGAAGCTTTCTTT.

The genes are TRBV19 and TRBJ1-1, with a weak D call TRBD1 (5 bases). The CDR3 consists of 14 residues. Germline V lookup: CDR1 LNHDA, CDR2 SQIVND (reference sequence). Deletions cut 6 bases from V and 0 bases from J, with 11 bases between. The CDR3 spells CASRRQSMNTEAFF. CDR3 nucleotide sequence: TGTGCCAGTAGAAGACAGTCCATGAACACTGAAGCTTTCTTT.